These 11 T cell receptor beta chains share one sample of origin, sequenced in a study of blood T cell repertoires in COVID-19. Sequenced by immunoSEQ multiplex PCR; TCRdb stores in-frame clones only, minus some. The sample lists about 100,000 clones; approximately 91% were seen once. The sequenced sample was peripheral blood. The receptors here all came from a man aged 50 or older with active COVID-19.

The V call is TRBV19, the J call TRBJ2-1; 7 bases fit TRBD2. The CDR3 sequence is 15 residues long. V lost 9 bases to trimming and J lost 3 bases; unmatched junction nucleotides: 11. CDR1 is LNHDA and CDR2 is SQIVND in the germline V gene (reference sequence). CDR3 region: CASKPRVAGYNEQFF. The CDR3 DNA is TGTGCCAGCAAGCCTCGGGTAGCGGGCTACAATGAGCAGTTCTTC.

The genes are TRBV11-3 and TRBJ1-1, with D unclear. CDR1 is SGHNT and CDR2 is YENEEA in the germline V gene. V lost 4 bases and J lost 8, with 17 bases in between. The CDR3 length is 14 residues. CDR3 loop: CASSSIRKSPEAFF. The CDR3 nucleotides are TGTGCCAGCAGCTCTATTCGAAAGTCGCCCGAAGCTTTCTTT.

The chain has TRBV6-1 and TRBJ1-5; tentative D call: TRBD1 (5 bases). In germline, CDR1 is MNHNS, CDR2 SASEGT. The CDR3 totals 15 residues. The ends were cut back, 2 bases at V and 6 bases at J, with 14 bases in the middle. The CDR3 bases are TGTGCCAGCAGTGAAACAGGAGGGGTAAGTCAGCCCCAGCATTTT. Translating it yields CASSETGGVSQPQHF.

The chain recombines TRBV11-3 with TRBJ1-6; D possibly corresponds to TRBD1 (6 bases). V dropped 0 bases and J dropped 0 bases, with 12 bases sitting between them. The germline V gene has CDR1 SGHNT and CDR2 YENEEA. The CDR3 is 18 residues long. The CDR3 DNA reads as TGTGCCAGCAGCTTAGATAAAGGGACAAGCTCCTATAATTCACCCCTCCACTTT. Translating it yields CASSLDKGTSSYNSPLHF.

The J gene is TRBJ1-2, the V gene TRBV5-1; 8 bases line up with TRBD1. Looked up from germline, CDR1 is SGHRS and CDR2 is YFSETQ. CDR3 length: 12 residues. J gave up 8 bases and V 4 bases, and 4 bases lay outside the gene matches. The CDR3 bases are TGCGCCAGCAGCATGGACAGGGCCGGCTACACCTTC. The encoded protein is CASSMDRAGYTF.

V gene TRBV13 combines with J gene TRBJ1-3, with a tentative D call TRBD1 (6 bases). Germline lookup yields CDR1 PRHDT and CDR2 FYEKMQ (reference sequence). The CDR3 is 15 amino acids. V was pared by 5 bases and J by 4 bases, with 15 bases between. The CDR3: CASSRNRARGNTIYF. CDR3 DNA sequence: TGTGCCAGCAGCCGCAACAGGGCACGAGGAAACACCATATATTTT.

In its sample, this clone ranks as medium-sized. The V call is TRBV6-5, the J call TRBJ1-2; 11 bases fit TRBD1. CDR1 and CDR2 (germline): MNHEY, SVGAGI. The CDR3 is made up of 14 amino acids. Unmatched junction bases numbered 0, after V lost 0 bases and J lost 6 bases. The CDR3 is CASSYSGQGDGYTF. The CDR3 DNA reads TGTGCCAGCAGTTACTCGGGACAGGGGGATGGCTACACCTTC.

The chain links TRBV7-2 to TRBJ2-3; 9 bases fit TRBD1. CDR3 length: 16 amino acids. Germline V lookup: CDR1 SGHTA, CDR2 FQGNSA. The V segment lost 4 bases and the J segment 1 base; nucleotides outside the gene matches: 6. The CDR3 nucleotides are TGTGCCAGCAGCTCAAGGAGGACAGGGGGCACAGATACGCAGTATTTT. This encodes CASSSRRTGGTDTQYF.

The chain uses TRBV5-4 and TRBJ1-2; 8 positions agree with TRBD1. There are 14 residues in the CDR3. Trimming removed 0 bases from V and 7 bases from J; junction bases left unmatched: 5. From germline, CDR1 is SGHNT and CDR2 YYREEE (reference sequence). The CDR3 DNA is TGTGCCAGCAGCTTGGCCGGGACAGGCGGTGGCTACACCTTC. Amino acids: CASSLAGTGGGYTF.

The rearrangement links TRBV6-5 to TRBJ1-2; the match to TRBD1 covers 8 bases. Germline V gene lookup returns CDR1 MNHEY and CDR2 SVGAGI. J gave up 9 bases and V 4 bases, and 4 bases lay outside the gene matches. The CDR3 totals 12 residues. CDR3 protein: CASSFGQGSYTF. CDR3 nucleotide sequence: TGTGCCAGCAGTTTTGGACAGGGAAGCTACACCTTC.

The CDR3 coding sequence is TGTGCCAGCTCCCGAAAGGAGCGGCAAGAGACCCAGTACTTC. Translation: CASSRKERQETQYF. The chain recombines TRBV6-5 with TRBJ2-5, with D perhaps matching TRBD2 (5 bases). The CDR3 is 14 amino acids. V was pared by 8 bases and J by 2 bases, with 15 bases between. Germline CDR1 is MNHEY and CDR2 is SVGAGI.